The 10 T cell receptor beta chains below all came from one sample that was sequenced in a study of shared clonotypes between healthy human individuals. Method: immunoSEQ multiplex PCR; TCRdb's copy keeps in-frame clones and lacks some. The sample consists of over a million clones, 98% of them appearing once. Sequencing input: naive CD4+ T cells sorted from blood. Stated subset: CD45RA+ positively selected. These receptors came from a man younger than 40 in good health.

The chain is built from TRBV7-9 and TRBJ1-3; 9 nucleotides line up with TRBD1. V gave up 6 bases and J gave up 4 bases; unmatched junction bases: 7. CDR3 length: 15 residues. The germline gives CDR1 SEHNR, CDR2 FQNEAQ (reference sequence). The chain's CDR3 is CASRSAGTGGNTIYF. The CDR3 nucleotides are TGTGCCAGCAGATCCGCCGGGACAGGGGGAAACACCATATATTTT.

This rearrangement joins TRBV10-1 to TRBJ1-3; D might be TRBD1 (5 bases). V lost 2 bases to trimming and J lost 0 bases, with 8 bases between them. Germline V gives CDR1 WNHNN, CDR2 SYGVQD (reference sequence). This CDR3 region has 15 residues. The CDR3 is CASSEGTNSGNTIYF. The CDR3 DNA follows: TGCGCCAGCAGTGAGGGGACCAACTCTGGAAACACCATATATTTT.

The chain's CDR3 is CASSLMGTGAVADTQYF. The CDR3 DNA sequence: TGCGCCAGCAGCTTGATGGGGACAGGGGCTGTGGCAGATACGCAGTATTTT. V is TRBV5-1 and J is TRBJ2-3; TRBD1 aligns across 10 bases. The CDR3 extends over 17 amino acids. Germline V gene lookup returns CDR1 SGHRS and CDR2 YFSETQ. The trim removed 1 base at V and 4 bases at J, leaving 9 bases unmatched. Variable domain in full (rest from reference TRBV5-1 and TRBJ2-3): KAGVTQTPRYLIKTRGQQVTLSCSPISGHRSVSWYQQTPGQGLQFLFEYFSETQRNKGNFPGRFSGRQFSNSRSEMNVSTLELGDSALYLCASSLMGTGAVADTQYFGPGTRLTVL.

The CDR3 bases are TGTGCCAGCAGTGAACCGGGCCCTTTCACCATATATTTT. Encoded protein: CASSEPGPFTIYF. The chain recombines TRBV6-1 with TRBJ1-3; D gene unclear. V shed 2 bases and J shed 9 bases, with 11 bases lying between them. Germline V gene data show CDR1 as MNHNS and CDR2 as SASEGT. The CDR3 has 13 amino acids.

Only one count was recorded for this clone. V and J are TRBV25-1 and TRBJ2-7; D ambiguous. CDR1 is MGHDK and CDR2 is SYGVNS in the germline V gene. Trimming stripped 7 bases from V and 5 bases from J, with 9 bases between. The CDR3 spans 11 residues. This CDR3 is CASTGRHEQYF. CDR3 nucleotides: TGTGCCAGCACCGGTAGGCACGAGCAGTACTTC.

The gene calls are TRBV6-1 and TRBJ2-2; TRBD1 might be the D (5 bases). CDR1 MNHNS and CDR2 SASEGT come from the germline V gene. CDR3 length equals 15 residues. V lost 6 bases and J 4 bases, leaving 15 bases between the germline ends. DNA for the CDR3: TGTGCCAGCAGATTGACCCTAAGGGGCACCGGGGAGCTGTTTTTT. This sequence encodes CASRLTLRGTGELFF.

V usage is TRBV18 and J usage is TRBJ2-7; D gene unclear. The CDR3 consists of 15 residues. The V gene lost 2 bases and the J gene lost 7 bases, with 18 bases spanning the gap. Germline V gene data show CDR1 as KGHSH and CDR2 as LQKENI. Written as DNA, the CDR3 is TGTGCCAGCTCACCAACCCAGACCACCCCGGGTGAGCAGTACTTC. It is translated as CASSPTQTTPGEQYF.

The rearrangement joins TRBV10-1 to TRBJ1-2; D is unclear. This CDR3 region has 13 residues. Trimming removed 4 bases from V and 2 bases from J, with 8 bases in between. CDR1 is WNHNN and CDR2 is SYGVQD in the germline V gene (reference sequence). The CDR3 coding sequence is TGCGCCAGCAGTGCCAAGGAGAACTATGGCTACACCTTC. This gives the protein CASSAKENYGYTF.

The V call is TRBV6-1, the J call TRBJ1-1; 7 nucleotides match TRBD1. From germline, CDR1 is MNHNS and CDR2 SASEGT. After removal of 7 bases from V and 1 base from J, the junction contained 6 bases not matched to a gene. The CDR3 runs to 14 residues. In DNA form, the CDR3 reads TGTGCCAGCATAGAGGGGGCTGAGAACACTGAAGCTTTCTTT. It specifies CASIEGAENTEAFF.

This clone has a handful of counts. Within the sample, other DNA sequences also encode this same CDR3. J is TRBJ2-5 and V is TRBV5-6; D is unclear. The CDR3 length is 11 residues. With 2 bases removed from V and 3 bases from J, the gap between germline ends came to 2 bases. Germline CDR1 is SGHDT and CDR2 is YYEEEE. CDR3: CASSLEETQYF. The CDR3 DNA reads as TGTGCCAGCAGCTTAGAAGAGACCCAGTACTTC.